The entry that follows covers one TCR beta chain sequence. The antigen is not known. RNA transcripts provided the source from which TCR beta CDR3 regions were amplified. Using the HTBI primer set, a first-round RT-PCR was run on the TCR CDR3. TCRdb re-called the multiplex PCR reads with MiXCR, one entry per CDR3 protein. The sample gives more than 550,000 distinct CDR3 sequences, over 40% of which show up once; approximately 7.2% is in the top ten. Every diagnosis used clinical symptoms, serum thyroxine and TRAb, thyroid ultrasound and orbital computed tomography. The data were taken from a study of T cells in Graves' hyperthyroidism and ophthalmopathy. Findings and limits, study-wide: Ophthalmopathy was distinguished from stable hyperthyroidism by 13 V-J signatures. In validation, the model predicted ophthalmopathy. These predictions came a median roughly six months before onset.

CDR3 size: 15 residues. Trimming removed 6 bases from V and 2 bases from J, with 17 bases in between. Germline V gene sequence: CDR1 LNHDA, CDR2 SQIVND (reference sequence). The material sequenced was peripheral blood or thyroid tissue (not recorded which). V gene TRBV19 combines with J gene TRBJ2-7; possible D gene TRBD1, 5 bases. The TCR sequence derives from an adult man with Graves' disease, either hyperthyroidism or ophthalmopathy (not recorded which). CDR3 sequence: CASSPDRSPTYEQYF. CDR3 DNA sequence: TGTGCCAGTAGCCCAGACAGAAGTCCTACCTACGAGCAGTACTTC.